The 2 T cell receptor beta chains below were found in one sample sequenced in a study of OX40 agonist ivuxolimab in advanced cancers. Measured with immunoSEQ multiplex PCR; TCRdb has only the in-frame clones, and not every one. Among some 70,000 clones, about 85% were seen once, and the ten largest hold 1.3%. The sample consisted of CD4+ or CD8+ T cells sorted from blood, taken in a trial of the OX40 agonist ivuxolimab. The source of these receptors is an adult with an advanced solid tumor such as melanoma, head and neck, liver or kidney cancer.

The chain is built from TRBV7-2 and TRBJ2-5; possible D gene TRBD2, 6 bases. The CDR3 spans 15 residues. The V end lost 6 bases, the J end lost 5 bases, and 19 bases lay between the germline ends. Germline lookup yields CDR1 SGHTA and CDR2 FQGNSA. Here the CDR3 DNA reads TGTGCCAGCAGAAAAGGTACGGGAGAGACGGAGACCCAGTACTTC. Its translation is CASRKGTGETETQYF.

The V call is TRBV28, the J call TRBJ2-7, with 8 bases fitting TRBD2. Germline loops: CDR1 MDHEN, CDR2 SYDVKM. The CDR3 has 14 residues. The ends lost 11 bases at V and 0 bases at J; junction bases unmatched: 9. The CDR3 coding sequence is TGTGCCTCTCGTCCGGGAGGGAGCTCCTACGAGCAGTACTTC. Its translation: CASRPGGSSYEQYF.